The sequence of this T cell receptor beta chain was determined in a study of vaccination effects on CD4 cells after COVID-19. Sequencing was preceded by expansion of antigen-specific CD4+ T cells with viral peptide pools in the ViraFEST assay. An approximately 10-day culture period preceded the isolation of CD4+ T cells. Nucleocapsid antibodies were negative in the vaccine recipients, who had never had SARS-CoV-2 infection. Every well got a few million PBMC, which were grown with around 11 IU/ml IL-2 and 10 ug/ml peptides. Both day 3 and day 7 saw half the medium replaced with IL-2 medium. Clones were read by immunoSEQ multiplex PCR, and TCRdb kept only the in-frame ones, dropping some. In the table there are more than 20,000 clones, around 80% of which are singletons. Points from the study as a whole: Only 1 of 255 vaccine-induced clones from healthy vaccinees cross-reacted with common cold coronaviruses. Small numbers of convalescent patients limited the study. It also lacked early post-infection timepoints.

Germline V lookup: CDR1 MDHEN, CDR2 SYDVKM. This CDR3 contains 12 residues. V was shortened by 3 bases and J by 7 bases, with 10 bases between the two germline ends. With regard to this clone: Its antigen is not known.

The TCR originated in a human donor who received a COVID-19 vaccine. The sequences come from CD4+ T cells from PBMCs cultured with HCoV-NL63 spike peptides, collected before COVID-19 vaccination. The chain joins TRBV28 to TRBJ2-7; perhaps TRBD1 as D (5 bases). CDR3 DNA: TGTGCCAGCAGTTTCCCAACAGGAGAGCAGTACTTC. It yields the protein CASSFPTGEQYF.